Listed below are T cell receptor beta chains from one sample, sequenced in a study of blood T cell repertoires in COVID-19. Profiling relied on immunoSEQ multiplex PCR, and the TCRdb table lists in-frame clones only, not all of them. The repertoire includes around 220,000 clones, 75% to 90% of them detected once, and 4.5% to 5.5% sits in the top ten. The specimen was peripheral blood. The receptors were gathered from a human donor in a cohort sampled during active COVID-19. CDR3s include the opening cysteine and the closing phenylalanine or tryptophan. The D gene is left open where the match is weak. Clone size is shown for a subset of rows, as once, few, many or a class of expanded clone.

j_call | v_call | d_call | clone_size | cdr3_aa | cdr3_nt
TRBJ1-5 | TRBV28 | . | . | CASSSPLLQPQHF | TGTGCCAGCAGTTCCCCCCTTTTGCAGCCCCAGCATTTT
TRBJ1-5 | TRBV27 | . | . | CASSLWGGNQPQHF | TGTGCCAGCAGTTTATGGGGGGGCAATCAGCCCCAGCATTTT
TRBJ2-3 | TRBV12-3/TRBV12-4 | . | . | CASRRLDTQYF | TGTGCCAGCAGAAGACTGGATACGCAGTATTTT
TRBJ1-1 | TRBV5-1 | . | few | CASSLWGSTEAFF | TGCGCCAGCAGCTTGTGGGGCAGTACTGAAGCTTTCTTT
TRBJ1-5 | TRBV15 | . | . | CATSRAGGDQPQHF | TGTGCCACCAGCAGAGCTGGGGGGGATCAGCCCCAGCATTTT
TRBJ2-7 | TRBV4-3 | . | . | CASSQALSFDYEQYF | TGCGCCAGCAGCCAAGCGTTGAGCTTCGATTACGAGCAGTACTTC
TRBJ1-1 | TRBV6-1 | TRBD1 | . | CASSEGGTRDRAFF | TGTGCCAGCAGTGAAGGGGGAACCCGGGACAGAGCTTTCTTT
TRBJ2-2 | TRBV3-1/TRBV3-2 | . | . | CASSQVPRVAGELFF | TGTGCCAGCAGCCAAGTTCCGCGAGTCGCCGGGGAGCTGTTTTTT
TRBJ1-1 | TRBV18 | . | few | CASANGKNTEAFF | TGTGCCAGCGCCAACGGGAAGAACACTGAAGCTTTCTTT
TRBJ2-1 | TRBV7-3 | . | . | CASSFRLVRPNEQFF | TGTGCCAGCAGCTTTCGGCTAGTTAGGCCCAATGAGCAGTTCTTC
TRBJ2-1 | TRBV20-1 | TRBD2 | . | CSASSGSVVGEQFF | TGCAGTGCTAGTAGCGGGTCCGTGGTGGGTGAGCAGTTCTTC
TRBJ2-3 | TRBV20-1 | . | . | CSASRGDTQYF | TGCAGTGCTAGTCGAGGTGATACGCAGTATTTT
TRBJ1-5 | TRBV6-6 | TRBD1 | . | CASSYNPRGSNQPQHF | TGTGCCAGCAGTTACAATCCCAGGGGGAGCAATCAGCCCCAGCATTTT
TRBJ1-2 | TRBV30 | . | many | CAWREANYGYTF | TGTGCCTGGAGAGAGGCGAACTATGGCTACACCTTC
TRBJ2-5 | TRBV7-2 | TRBD2 | . | CASSRGGGGETQYF | TGTGCCAGCAGCCGTGGCGGGGGAGGAGAGACCCAGTACTTC
TRBJ2-1 | TRBV7-6 | TRBD2 | . | CASSALAGRAYNEQFF | TGTGCCAGCAGCGCGCTAGCGGGCAGGGCCTACAATGAGCAGTTCTTC
TRBJ2-7 | TRBV6-2/TRBV6-3 | TRBD2 | . | CASSPRGGVEQYF | TGTGCCAGCAGTCCCCGGGGAGGGGTCGAGCAGTACTTC
TRBJ2-7 | TRBV6-5 | . | . | CASSYQAEQYF | TGTGCCAGCAGTTATCAAGCGGAGCAGTACTTC
TRBJ1-2 | TRBV14 | TRBD1 | . | CASSQLRDRGNYGYTF | TGTGCCAGCAGCCAGTTGAGAGACAGGGGCAACTATGGCTACACCTTC
TRBJ2-3 | TRBV19 | . | . | CASSLSLTTGTDTQYF | TGTGCCAGTAGCCTATCCCTAACTACCGGAACAGATACGCAGTATTTT
TRBJ1-5 | TRBV2 | TRBD1 | . | CASSGQGNYNQPQHF | TGTGCCAGCAGCGGACAGGGGAATTACAATCAGCCCCAGCATTTT
TRBJ2-2 | TRBV28 | . | . | CASRQILRSGLFF | TGTGCCAGCAGGCAAATACTGAGAAGTGGGCTGTTTTTT
TRBJ2-7 | TRBV7-9 | TRBD1 | . | CASTPGDSYEQYF | TGTGCCAGCACCCCTGGGGACAGTTACGAGCAGTACTTC
TRBJ2-7 | TRBV28 | . | . | CASSLRGAVYEQYF | TGTGCCAGCAGTTTACGGGGGGCAGTATACGAGCAGTACTTC
TRBJ1-2 | TRBV27 | TRBD1 | . | CASSSDRGYGYTF | TGTGCCAGCAGTTCCGACAGGGGCTATGGCTACACCTTC
TRBJ2-3 | TRBV5-3 | TRBD2 | . | CARSLVGESSGRTDTQYF | TGTGCCAGAAGCTTGGTGGGGGAGTCTAGCGGCCGCACAGATACGCAGTATTTT
TRBJ1-4 | TRBV18 | TRBD1 | . | CASSLIPSTGDEKLFF | TGTGCCAGCTCACTCATCCCCTCGACAGGGGATGAAAAACTGTTTTTT
TRBJ1-5 | TRBV28 | TRBD1 | . | CASSLADRARPQHF | TGTGCCAGCAGTTTAGCGGACAGGGCCAGGCCCCAGCATTTT
TRBJ1-1 | TRBV7-9 | . | . | CASSQRGMNTEAFF | TGTGCCAGCAGCCAGAGAGGGATGAACACTGAAGCTTTCTTT
TRBJ1-1 | TRBV6-2/TRBV6-3 | TRBD1 | . | CASSHTGGAFF | TGTGCCAGCAGTCACACAGGGGGAGCTTTCTTT
TRBJ2-1 | TRBV7-8 | TRBD1 | . | CASSYTGTVNNEQFF | TGTGCCAGCAGCTACACCGGGACAGTCAACAATGAGCAGTTCTTC
TRBJ2-5 | TRBV5-1 | . | . | CASRPTSGSETQYF | TGCGCCAGCAGACCAACATCGGGAAGCGAGACCCAGTACTTC
TRBJ1-1 | TRBV6-5 | . | . | CASSLQGNTEAFF | TGTGCCAGCAGTTTACAGGGGAACACTGAAGCTTTCTTT
TRBJ2-7 | TRBV28 | TRBD1 | . | CASSLESGTGAYEQYF | TGTGCCAGCAGTTTAGAGAGCGGGACAGGGGCCTACGAGCAGTACTTC
TRBJ2-7 | TRBV5-4 | TRBD2 | . | CASSLGAGNYEQYF | TGTGCCAGCAGCTTGGGAGCGGGAAACTACGAGCAGTACTTC
TRBJ2-1 | TRBV6-5 | . | once | CASSLSGSYNEQFF | TGTGCCAGCAGTTTATCGGGCTCCTACAATGAGCAGTTCTTC
TRBJ1-2 | TRBV28 | . | . | CASSFLYSGARGYTF | TGTGCCAGCAGTTTCCTCTACTCAGGGGCCCGCGGCTACACCTTC
TRBJ1-3 | TRBV13 | TRBD1 | . | CASSPGTGPSGNTIYF | TGTGCCAGCAGCCCAGGGACAGGACCCTCTGGAAACACCATATATTTT
TRBJ1-6 | TRBV5-6 | . | . | CASSLVSGRWNSPLHF | TGTGCCAGCAGCTTGGTCTCAGGAAGATGGAATTCACCCCTCCACTTT
TRBJ1-1 | TRBV29-1 | . | . | CSVQGYSGDSEAFF | TGCAGCGTCCAAGGGTATTCGGGGGACTCTGAAGCTTTCTTT
TRBJ2-5 | TRBV6-5 | TRBD2 | . | CASSYSFEREWETQYF | TGTGCCAGCAGTTACTCGTTCGAGCGGGAGTGGGAGACCCAGTACTTC
TRBJ1-2 | TRBV6-1 | . | . | CASSERPGYGYTF | TGTGCCAGCAGTGAAAGGCCAGGCTATGGCTACACCTTC
TRBJ2-3 | TRBV7-8 | TRBD2 | once | CASSLLAGTTDTQYF | TGTGCCAGCAGCTTGCTAGCGGGAACCACAGATACGCAGTATTTT
TRBJ2-7 | TRBV13 | . | . | CASSSGERDEQYF | TGTGCCAGCAGCTCAGGGGAACGGGACGAGCAGTACTTC
TRBJ1-2 | TRBV30 | . | . | CAWRATGNYGYTF | TGTGCCTGGAGGGCAACAGGGAACTATGGCTACACCTTC
TRBJ1-5 | TRBV7-8 | . | . | CASSLTGLYQPQHF | TGTGCCAGCAGCTTAACAGGGCTCTATCAGCCCCAGCATTTT
TRBJ2-7 | TRBV7-9 | TRBD1 | . | CASSPDRGVYEQYF | TGTGCCAGCAGCCCGGACAGGGGCGTCTACGAGCAGTACTTC
TRBJ2-7 | TRBV7-9 | . | . | CASSLASGVAYEQYF | TGTGCCAGCAGCTTAGCCTCAGGGGTGGCCTACGAGCAGTACTTC
TRBJ2-2 | TRBV7-2 | . | . | CASSLGLVSGELFF | TGTGCCAGCAGCTTAGGACTAGTCTCTGGGGAGCTGTTTTTT